This T cell receptor (beta chain) was retrieved from a study of molecular identifiers for immune sequencing clone quantification. Study-level findings and limits: Clones above 20 RNA copies contained over 98% of effector molecules but under 1% of naive ones.

The ends were cut back, 8 bases at V and 1 base at J, with 20 bases in the middle. Germline-derived CDR1 and CDR2 are MNHEY and SVGAGI. This CDR3 is 16 amino acids long. This clonotype was observed a single time. Its antigen is undetermined. A much larger clone lies one base from this, so it may be a read error. TCRdb re-analysed the PCR reads in MiXCR, keeping a single row per CDR3 protein. The sample lists more than 450,000 distinct CDR3 sequences; roughly 26% were seen once. Material for sequencing was naive CD8+ T cells from blood, with Jurkat cell RNA spiked in. Subset here: FACS-sorted CD8+CD4-CCR7+CD45RA+ naive T cells. The V call is TRBV6-5, the J call TRBJ1-1; possibly TRBD1 for D (6 bases). This TCR came from a human donor in good health. Some libraries in this study had Jurkat cell RNA spiked in. CDR3 residues: CASGLGTSLRNTEAFF. The DNA of the CDR3 is TGTGCCAGCGGTCTAGGGACATCTCTTCGGAACACTGAAGCTTTCTTT.